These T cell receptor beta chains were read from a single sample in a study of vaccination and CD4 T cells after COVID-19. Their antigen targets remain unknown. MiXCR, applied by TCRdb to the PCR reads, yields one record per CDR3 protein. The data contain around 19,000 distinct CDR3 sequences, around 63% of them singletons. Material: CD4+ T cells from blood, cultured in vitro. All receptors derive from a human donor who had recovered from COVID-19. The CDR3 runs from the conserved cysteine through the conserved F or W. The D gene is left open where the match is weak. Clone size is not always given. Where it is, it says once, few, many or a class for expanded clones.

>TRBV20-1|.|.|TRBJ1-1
TGCAGTGCTTTACAGGGAATCACTGAAGCTTTCTTT
CSALQGITEAFF
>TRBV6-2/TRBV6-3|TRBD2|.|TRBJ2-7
TGTGCCAGCGGCAGACCAGCGGGGGCTTTCTACGAGCAGTACTTC
CASGRPAGAFYEQYF
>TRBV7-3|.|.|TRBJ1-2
TGTGCCAGCAGCTTAACCCCACTGCCCAACTATGGCTACACCTTC
CASSLTPLPNYGYTF
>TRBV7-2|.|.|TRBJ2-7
TGTGCCAGCAGCTTAGAGTACGTCACCTACGAGCAGTACTTC
CASSLEYVTYEQYF
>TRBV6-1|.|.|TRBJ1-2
TGTGCCAGCTGGGCGGGGGCAGATTCCTATGGCTACACCTTC
CASWAGADSYGYTF
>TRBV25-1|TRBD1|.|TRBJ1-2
TGTGCCAGCAGTGGAGACAGGGTTACCGGTGGCTACACCTTC
CASSGDRVTGGYTF
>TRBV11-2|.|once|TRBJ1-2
TGTGCCAGCAGGGGGGATTCGGGATATGGCTACACCTTC
CASRGDSGYGYTF
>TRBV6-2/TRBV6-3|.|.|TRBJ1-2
TGTGCCAGCAGTCCCCAGGGGTACTATGGCTACACCTTC
CASSPQGYYGYTF
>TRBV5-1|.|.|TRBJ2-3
TGCGCCAGCAGCTTGGGTATCCCTAGCACAGATACGCAGTATTTT
CASSLGIPSTDTQYF
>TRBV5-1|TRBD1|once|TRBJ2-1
TGCGCCAGCAGCTTGGCCGGGACAGGGCGGAATGAGCAGTTCTTC
CASSLAGTGRNEQFF
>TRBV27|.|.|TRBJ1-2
TGTGCCAGCAGTTTCTCCGGGCACGGTTACACCTTC
CASSFSGHGYTF
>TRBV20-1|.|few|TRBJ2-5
TGCAGTGCTAGAGACGGGGCGGCAGGGAGGTGGGAGACCCAGTACTTC
CSARDGAAGRWETQYF
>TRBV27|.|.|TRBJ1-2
TGTGCCAGCAGTCTAACAGGGAACTATGGCTACACCTTC
CASSLTGNYGYTF
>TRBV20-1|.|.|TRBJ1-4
TGCAGTGCTAGAGGGGGGTACCGTGAAAAACTGTTTTTT
CSARGGYREKLFF
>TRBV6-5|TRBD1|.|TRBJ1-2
TGTGCCAGCAGTTACCCCCCCCCCCAGGGGGACTATGGCTACACCTTC
CASSYPPPQGDYGYTF
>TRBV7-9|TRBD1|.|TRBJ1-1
TGTGCCAGCAGCGCACAGGGGACGAACACTGAAGCTTTCTTT
CASSAQGTNTEAFF
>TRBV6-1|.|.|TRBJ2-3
TGTGCCAGCAATACCTTTCCCCGGGACACAGATACGCAGTATTTT
CASNTFPRDTDTQYF
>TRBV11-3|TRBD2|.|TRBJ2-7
TGTGCCAGCAGCCACCCGACTAGCGGGGGGGCCTACGAGCAGTACTTC
CASSHPTSGGAYEQYF
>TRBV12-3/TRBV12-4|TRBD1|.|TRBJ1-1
TGTGCCAGCAGTGAACAGGGGTTGAAGGCTGAAGCTTTCTTT
CASSEQGLKAEAFF
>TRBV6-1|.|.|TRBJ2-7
TGTGCCAGTAAGACAGGCTTCCCTCCCGAGCAGTACTTC
CASKTGFPPEQYF
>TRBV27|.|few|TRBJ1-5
TGTGCCAGCAGTTTAGACAGCTTAAATCAGCCCCAGCATTTT
CASSLDSLNQPQHF
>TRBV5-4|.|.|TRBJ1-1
TGTGCCAGCAGCTTTACACAGTCTCTTAACACTGAAGCTTTCTTT
CASSFTQSLNTEAFF
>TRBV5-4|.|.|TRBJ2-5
TGTGCCAGCAGCGCCGGGACCCTACAAGAGACCCAGTACTTC
CASSAGTLQETQYF
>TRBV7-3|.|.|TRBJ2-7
TGTGCCAGCTCCATAGGGGACGTAGAGGTCTACGAGCAGTACTTC
CASSIGDVEVYEQYF